Listed below are T cell receptor beta chains from one sample, sequenced in a study of T cell repertoires in cytomegalovirus infection. MiXCR, applied by TCRdb to the reads, yields one record per CDR3 protein. This sample yields about 490,000 distinct CDR3 sequences, of which 16% are seen a single time; more than 20% belongs to the top ten. Sequencing input: CD8+ T cells from PBMCs. These receptors were obtained from a human donor in good health (CMV status not recorded). Some clones in this sample may be carry-over from other donors' samples. Both conserved end residues are part of each CDR3. Each record gives: clone size, V gene, D gene, J gene, CDR3 DNA, CDR3 protein. D genes are given only for firm matches. For some rows the clone size is stated as once, few or many, or as a class when expanded; others skip it.

abundance: once
v_gene: TRBV29-1
d_gene: TRBD1
j_gene: TRBJ1-2
CDR3nt: TGCAGCGCTTCGACAGGGCATGGCTATGGCTACACCTTC
CDR3aa: CSASTGHGYGYTF

abundance: NA
v_gene: TRBV4-2
d_gene: TRBD2
j_gene: TRBJ2-1
CDR3nt: TGTGCCAGCAGATCTAGCGGAGCGGGGGAGCAGTTCTTC
CDR3aa: CASRSSGAGEQFF

abundance: NA
v_gene: TRBV20-1
d_gene: NA
j_gene: TRBJ2-5
CDR3nt: TGCAGTGCTAGAGGGCGGGTCCCGGGTCTCCTGTACCAAGAGACCCAGTACTTC
CDR3aa: CSARGRVPGLLYQETQYF

abundance: many
v_gene: TRBV11-2
d_gene: NA
j_gene: TRBJ2-7
CDR3nt: TGTGCCAGCAGCTTCGGGCGGGGGCTAACCTACGAGCAGTACTTC
CDR3aa: CASSFGRGLTYEQYF

abundance: many
v_gene: TRBV7-6
d_gene: TRBD1
j_gene: TRBJ1-1
CDR3nt: TGTGCCAGCAGCTTAGAAGAGACAGGGGACACTGAAGCTTTCTTT
CDR3aa: CASSLEETGDTEAFF

abundance: NA
v_gene: TRBV27
d_gene: NA
j_gene: TRBJ2-3
CDR3nt: TGTGCCAGCAGTATACTCCGCACAGATACGCAGTATTTT
CDR3aa: CASSILRTDTQYF

abundance: few
v_gene: TRBV19
d_gene: NA
j_gene: TRBJ2-7
CDR3nt: TGTGCCAGTAGTGTAAGCCGGGACACCCGCTACGAGCAGTACTTC
CDR3aa: CASSVSRDTRYEQYF

abundance: NA
v_gene: TRBV2
d_gene: NA
j_gene: TRBJ1-4
CDR3nt: TGTGCCAGCAGTGGCTCGCAGGGGCAACTGTTTTTT
CDR3aa: CASSGSQGQLFF

abundance: NA
v_gene: TRBV12-3/TRBV12-4
d_gene: NA
j_gene: TRBJ2-1
CDR3nt: TGTGCCAGCAGTGCTATCGCGGGGGCCCCTCACAATGAGCAGTTCTTC
CDR3aa: CASSAIAGAPHNEQFF

abundance: NA
v_gene: TRBV20-1
d_gene: NA
j_gene: TRBJ2-1
CDR3nt: TGCAGTGCTAGAGATACCTCGAGTATATACTACAATGAGCAGTTCTTC
CDR3aa: CSARDTSSIYYNEQFF

abundance: NA
v_gene: TRBV29-1
d_gene: NA
j_gene: TRBJ2-1
CDR3nt: TGCAGCGGAAAGAACAATGAGCAGTTCTTC
CDR3aa: CSGKNNEQFF

abundance: few
v_gene: TRBV4-2
d_gene: NA
j_gene: TRBJ2-1
CDR3nt: TGTGCCAGCAGCCTAGAGGACTTAGCGGCGTCCGACAATGAGCAGTTCTTC
CDR3aa: CASSLEDLAASDNEQFF

abundance: NA
v_gene: TRBV27
d_gene: NA
j_gene: TRBJ2-2
CDR3nt: TGTGCCAGCAGTTTATACAGAACCACCGGGGAGCTGTTTTTT
CDR3aa: CASSLYRTTGELFF

abundance: many
v_gene: TRBV6-5
d_gene: TRBD1
j_gene: TRBJ2-7
CDR3nt: TGTGCCAGCAGTTATGGGACAGGGGGCTCTTACGAGCAGTACTTC
CDR3aa: CASSYGTGGSYEQYF

abundance: NA
v_gene: TRBV27
d_gene: NA
j_gene: TRBJ1-1
CDR3nt: TGTGCCAGCAGAACCCATACAGCCACAGGGACTGAAGCTTTCTTT
CDR3aa: CASRTHTATGTEAFF

abundance: many
v_gene: TRBV27
d_gene: NA
j_gene: TRBJ1-2
CDR3nt: TGTGCCAGCAGTTACGGGGGGATCGGCTACACCTTC
CDR3aa: CASSYGGIGYTF

abundance: NA
v_gene: TRBV11-2
d_gene: NA
j_gene: TRBJ2-1
CDR3nt: TGTGCCAGCAGCTCGTACCGGGCCCTAAGCTCCTACAATGAGCAGTTCTTC
CDR3aa: CASSSYRALSSYNEQFF

abundance: NA
v_gene: TRBV28
d_gene: NA
j_gene: TRBJ1-5
CDR3nt: TGTGCCAGTCTTGCCGGGCAATCCTACTATCAGCCCCAGCATTTT
CDR3aa: CASLAGQSYYQPQHF

abundance: few
v_gene: TRBV6-6
d_gene: NA
j_gene: TRBJ1-4
CDR3nt: TGTGCCAGCAGTTACTCACCCGTCCCAATGTTTTTT
CDR3aa: CASSYSPVPMFF

abundance: few
v_gene: TRBV7-9
d_gene: NA
j_gene: TRBJ2-1
CDR3nt: TGTGCCAGCAGCTTAGTGGGAACAGCCCTTTCGGGTGAGCAGTTCTTC
CDR3aa: CASSLVGTALSGEQFF

abundance: NA
v_gene: TRBV5-1
d_gene: NA
j_gene: TRBJ2-1
CDR3nt: TGCGCCAGCAGCCCGGAGGAAAATGAGCAGTTCTTC
CDR3aa: CASSPEENEQFF

abundance: many
v_gene: TRBV25-1
d_gene: TRBD2
j_gene: TRBJ2-1
CDR3nt: TGTGCCAGCAGTGGATTCCGGGGACTAATGAAAAGCTCCTACAATGAGCAGTTCTTC
CDR3aa: CASSGFRGLMKSSYNEQFF

abundance: few
v_gene: TRBV19
d_gene: TRBD2
j_gene: TRBJ2-1
CDR3nt: TGTGCCAGTAGTATAGTCCTGACTAGCGGGGGGGTCAATGAGCAGTTCTTC
CDR3aa: CASSIVLTSGGVNEQFF

abundance: NA
v_gene: TRBV7-2
d_gene: NA
j_gene: TRBJ2-3
CDR3nt: TGTGCCAGCAGCTCAAAAAGGGCGGGATTAGATACGCAGTATTTT
CDR3aa: CASSSKRAGLDTQYF

abundance: few
v_gene: TRBV29-1
d_gene: TRBD2
j_gene: TRBJ2-3
CDR3nt: TGCAGCGTTGAAGATTTTACGCTCGGGACTAGCGGGATAAAAGAAGATACGCAGTATTTT
CDR3aa: CSVEDFTLGTSGIKEDTQYF

abundance: NA
v_gene: TRBV20-1
d_gene: NA
j_gene: TRBJ2-1
CDR3nt: TGCAGTGCTAAAGAGGGGGTAAGGAATGAGCAGTTCTTC
CDR3aa: CSAKEGVRNEQFF

abundance: many
v_gene: TRBV7-9
d_gene: NA
j_gene: TRBJ1-1
CDR3nt: TGTGCCAGCAGCTATCAAACAGGGTCCATGAACACTGAAGCTTTCTTT
CDR3aa: CASSYQTGSMNTEAFF

abundance: few
v_gene: TRBV28
d_gene: NA
j_gene: TRBJ2-2
CDR3nt: TGTGCCAGCAGTTTATGGGTAGCGTGGACGAACACCGGGGAGCTGTTTTTT
CDR3aa: CASSLWVAWTNTGELFF

abundance: few
v_gene: TRBV5-1
d_gene: NA
j_gene: TRBJ1-2
CDR3nt: TGCGCCAGCAGCTTGAACAGGGACTATGGCTACACCTTC
CDR3aa: CASSLNRDYGYTF

abundance: few
v_gene: TRBV20-1
d_gene: NA
j_gene: TRBJ2-5
CDR3nt: TGCAGTGCTCCTACTGGAAGTCAAGAGACCCAGTACTTC
CDR3aa: CSAPTGSQETQYF

abundance: NA
v_gene: TRBV4-1
d_gene: NA
j_gene: TRBJ2-1
CDR3nt: TGCGCCAGCAGCCAAGACCCACCCGGGAGCAATGAGCAGTTCTTC
CDR3aa: CASSQDPPGSNEQFF

abundance: many
v_gene: TRBV12-5
d_gene: NA
j_gene: TRBJ2-5
CDR3nt: TGTGCTAGTGGTTTGCCTTCGGGCAGGGAGCTACAGACCCAGTACTTC
CDR3aa: CASGLPSGRELQTQYF

abundance: many
v_gene: TRBV7-6
d_gene: NA
j_gene: TRBJ2-1
CDR3nt: TGTGCCAGCAGCTTATTCCCCGCCCTCCGGAATGAGCAGTTCTTC
CDR3aa: CASSLFPALRNEQFF

abundance: many
v_gene: TRBV7-6
d_gene: NA
j_gene: TRBJ2-7
CDR3nt: TGTGCCAGCAGCTTAAAGTTAGGGCAGGCCTCCTACGAGCAGTACTTC
CDR3aa: CASSLKLGQASYEQYF

abundance: NA
v_gene: TRBV7-6
d_gene: NA
j_gene: TRBJ2-3
CDR3nt: TGTGCCAGAAGCTTAGTACCCGACTGGCCAGATACGCCGTATTTT
CDR3aa: CARSLVPDWPDTPYF

abundance: few
v_gene: TRBV6-4
d_gene: NA
j_gene: TRBJ1-5
CDR3nt: TGTGCCAGCAGTGACTCGAAAACAGGGTCTCAATTTCTGCCCCAGCATTTT
CDR3aa: CASSDSKTGSQFLPQHF

abundance: few
v_gene: TRBV5-3
d_gene: TRBD1
j_gene: TRBJ2-7
CDR3nt: TGTGCCAGCAGCTTGGACAGGTCGATGATGGGGAGCGAGCAGTACTTC
CDR3aa: CASSLDRSMMGSEQYF

abundance: many
v_gene: TRBV6-5
d_gene: TRBD2
j_gene: TRBJ2-1
CDR3nt: TGTGCCAGCAGTTACGTCGGACTAGCGGGAGGCAATGAGCAGTTCTTC
CDR3aa: CASSYVGLAGGNEQFF

abundance: many
v_gene: TRBV10-3
d_gene: TRBD1
j_gene: TRBJ2-5
CDR3nt: TGTGCCATCAGTGAGCCGGGACAGGACCTTGCCCAGTACTTC
CDR3aa: CAISEPGQDLAQYF

abundance: NA
v_gene: TRBV5-1
d_gene: NA
j_gene: TRBJ2-2
CDR3nt: TGCGCCAGCAGGAGGGATGTCGGGGAGCTGTTTTTT
CDR3aa: CASRRDVGELFF